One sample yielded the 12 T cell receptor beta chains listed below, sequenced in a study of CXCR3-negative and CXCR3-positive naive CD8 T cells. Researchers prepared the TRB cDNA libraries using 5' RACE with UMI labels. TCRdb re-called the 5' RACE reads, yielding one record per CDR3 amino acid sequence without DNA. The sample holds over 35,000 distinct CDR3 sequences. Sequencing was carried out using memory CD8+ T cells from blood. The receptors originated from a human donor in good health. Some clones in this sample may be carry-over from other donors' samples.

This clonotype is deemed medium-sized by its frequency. The CDR3: CASSPREGRLETQYF. This sequence joins TRBV7-6 and TRBJ2-5; TCRdb's D call of TRBD2 is untestable without DNA. CDR3 length equals 15 residues. From germline, CDR1 is SGHVS and CDR2 FNYEAQ.

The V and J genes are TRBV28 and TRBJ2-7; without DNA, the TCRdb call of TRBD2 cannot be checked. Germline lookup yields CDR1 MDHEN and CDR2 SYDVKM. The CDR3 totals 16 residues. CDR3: CASSFSAGLSLYEQYF.

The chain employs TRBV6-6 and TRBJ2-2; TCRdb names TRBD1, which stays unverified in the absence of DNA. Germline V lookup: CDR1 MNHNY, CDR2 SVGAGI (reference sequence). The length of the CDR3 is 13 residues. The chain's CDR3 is CASNYRGSGELFF.

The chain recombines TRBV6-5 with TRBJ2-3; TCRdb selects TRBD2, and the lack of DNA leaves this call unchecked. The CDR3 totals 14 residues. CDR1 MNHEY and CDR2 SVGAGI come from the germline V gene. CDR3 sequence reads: CASCLAGITDTQYF.

The CDR3: CASSPYTSTDTQYF. The gene calls are TRBV27 and TRBJ2-3. Germline-derived CDR1 and CDR2 are MNHEY and SMNVEV (reference sequence). The CDR3 runs 14 residues.

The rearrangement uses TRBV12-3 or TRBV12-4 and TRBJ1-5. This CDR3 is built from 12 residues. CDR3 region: CASRGSNQPQHF.

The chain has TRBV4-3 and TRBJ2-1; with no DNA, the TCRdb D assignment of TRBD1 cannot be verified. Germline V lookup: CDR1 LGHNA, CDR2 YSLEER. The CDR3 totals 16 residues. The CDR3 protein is CASSEGQGGSYNEQFF.

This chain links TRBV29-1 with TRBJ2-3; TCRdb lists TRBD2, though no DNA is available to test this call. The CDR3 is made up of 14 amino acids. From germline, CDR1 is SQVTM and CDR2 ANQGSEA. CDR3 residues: CSVELRVDTDTQYF.

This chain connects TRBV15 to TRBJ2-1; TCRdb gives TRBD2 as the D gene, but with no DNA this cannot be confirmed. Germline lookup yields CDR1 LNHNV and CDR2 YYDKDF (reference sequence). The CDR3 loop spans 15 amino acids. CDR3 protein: CATSRDPGLVYEQFF.

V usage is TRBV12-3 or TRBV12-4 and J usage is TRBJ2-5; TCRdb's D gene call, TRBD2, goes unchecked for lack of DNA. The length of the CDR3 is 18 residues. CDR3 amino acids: CASSLRNVLAGAGETQYF.

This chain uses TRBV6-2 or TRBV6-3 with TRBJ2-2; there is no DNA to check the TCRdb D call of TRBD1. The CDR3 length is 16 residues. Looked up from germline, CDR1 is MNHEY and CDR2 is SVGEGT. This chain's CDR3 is CASSLDRGSNSGELFF.

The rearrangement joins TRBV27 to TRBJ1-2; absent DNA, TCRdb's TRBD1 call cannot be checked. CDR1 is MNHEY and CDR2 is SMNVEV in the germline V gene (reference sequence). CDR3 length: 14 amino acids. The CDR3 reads CASSPRRTGYGYTF.